Sequencing of this TCR beta chain was carried out in a study of blood T cells in healthy people across ages. V shed 0 bases, J shed 7 bases, and the junction held 9 bases outside the gene matches. CDR1 and CDR2 (germline): SGHRS, YFSETQ. The CDR3 covers 16 residues. Sample-barcoded 5' priming and a J-beta primer mix drove a second PCR of roughly 7 to 11 cycles. TCRdb independently ran MiXCR on the 5' RACE reads; one entry per CDR3 protein. The table shows about 640,000 distinct CDR3 sequences, with roughly 53% occurring only once. The sample was blood. This clonotype was obtained from a man aged 55 to 69 in good health. The V and J genes are TRBV5-1 and TRBJ2-4, with 8 bases identical to TRBD2. CDR3 DNA: TGCGCCAGCAGCTTGGGCAGCGGGGGCCCCGGGAACATTCAGTACTTC. Translated: CASSLGSGGPGNIQYF.